This T cell receptor (beta chain) was identified during a study of control samples from healthy donors and cancer patients. TCRdb's table, derived via immunoSEQ multiplex PCR, lists solely in-frame clones and lacks some. Of around 180,000 clones in the sample, about 86% are singletons; the top ten hold 4.5% to 6%. This CDR3 has 16 amino acids. Germline V CDR1 and CDR2: SGHNT, YYREEE (reference sequence). Germline trimming cut 0 bases from V and 2 bases from J; bases unmatched to any gene: 6. Sample: blood. The chain carries TRBV5-4 and TRBJ2-3; 7 nucleotides align to TRBD2. The TCR comes from a woman aged 25 to 39 in good health. Written as DNA, the CDR3 is TGTGCCAGCAGCTTGGTTGTCGGGGGGAACACAGATACGCAGTATTTT. Its protein is CASSLVVGGNTDTQYF.